These 3 T cell receptor beta chains were sequenced from one sample in a study of cytomegalovirus exposure and HLA in healthy donors. Sequenced by immunoSEQ multiplex PCR; TCRdb stores in-frame clones only, minus some. The table records 150,000 to 200,000 clones, roughly 89% of them present only once. The sequenced material came from PBMCs. Receptors were obtained from a woman aged 25 to 39 in good health and CMV-seronegative.

The chain joins TRBV7-9 to TRBJ2-5; TRBD2 is a possible D gene (5 bases). Trimming stripped 4 bases from V and 6 bases from J, with 18 bases between. Germline-derived CDR1 and CDR2 are SEHNR and FQNEAQ (reference sequence). This CDR3 comprises 15 residues. The CDR3 DNA reads as TGTGCCAGCAGCTCTACCGCCGGGGATGAGAAGACCCAGTACTTC. This codes for CASSSTAGDEKTQYF. Using reference TRBV7-9 and TRBJ2-5 for the parts outside the CDR3, the full variable domain is DTGVSQNPRHKITKRGQNVTFRCDPISEHNRLYWYRQTLGQGPEFLTYFQNEAQLEKSRLLSDRFSAERPKGSFSTLEIQRTEQGDSAMYLCASSSTAGDEKTQYFGPGTRLLVL.

The V and J genes are TRBV5-1 and TRBJ2-7, with 8 bases identical to TRBD1. The CDR3 totals 14 residues. Unmatched junction bases numbered 8, after V lost 5 bases and J lost 4 bases. Germline loops: CDR1 SGHRS, CDR2 YFSETQ. CDR3 sequence reads: CASSFGQGLYEQYF. In DNA form, the CDR3 reads TGCGCCAGCAGTTTCGGACAGGGCTTATACGAGCAGTACTTC.

This chain connects TRBV4-1 to TRBJ1-6, with D hard to call. This CDR3 region has 14 residues. Trimming shortened V by 1 base and J by 7 bases, and 8 bases separated the two germline ends. CDR1 and CDR2 (germline): MGHRA, YSYEKL. This chain's CDR3 is CASSQGVANSPLHF. Written as DNA, the CDR3 is TGCGCCAGCAGCCAAGGGGTAGCGAATTCACCCCTCCACTTT.